This T cell receptor (beta chain) is from a study of T cells after yellow fever vaccination. UMIs were added to TCR cDNA along with a universal primer site when it was made by 5'RACE template switching. MiXCR, applied by TCRdb to the 5' RACE reads, yields one record per CDR3 protein. Of some 350,000 distinct CDR3 sequences listed, roughly 10% are singletons. Germline CDR1 reads LGHDT; CDR2 reads YNNKEL (reference sequence). This CDR3 has 15 amino acids. Trimming removed 4 bases at V and 11 bases at J, with 23 bases between. The material was PBMCs, obtained on the day of the first yellow fever vaccination. This sequence was found in a man aged 18 to 29 who received the YFV17D yellow fever vaccine. The V gene is TRBV3-1, the J gene TRBJ1-1; D is uncertain. CDR3 amino acids: CASSPGSWPSLGAFF. CDR3 DNA sequence: TGTGCCAGCAGCCCAGGATCATGGCCTTCTCTGGGGGCTTTCTTT.